Given below is one TCR beta chain in context. As handled by the study authors: The assay estimated nucleated cells by amplifying reference gene primers. The assay was immunoSEQ multiplex PCR, and TCRdb's table has in-frame clones only and misses some. V, J and clone size reflect that table, while D and trimming were determined from the DNA. The sample records tens of thousands of clones, roughly 86% being singletons. These data come from a study of blood T cell repertoires in COVID-19. Across the study: The origin of the acute and convalescent COVID-19 samples was the United States, Italy and Spain.

The CDR3 spans 15 residues. Germline V gene sequence: CDR1 SGHDT, CDR2 YYEEEE. V shed 3 bases, J shed 6 bases, and the junction held 7 bases outside the gene matches. Sequencing used peripheral blood. This chain joins TRBV5-6 and TRBJ1-5, with TRBD1 matching over 9 bases. The receptor was derived from a human donor in a cohort sampled during active COVID-19. Written as DNA, the CDR3 is TGTGCCAGCAGCTGGGGACAGGGCTCGGGTCAGCCCCAGCATTTT. Protein product: CASSWGQGSGQPQHF.